These 14 T cell receptor beta chains share one sample of origin, sequenced in a study of long-term antiretroviral therapy in people with HIV. Researchers report immunoSEQ v3.0 was run at survey level. Assay used: immunoSEQ multiplex PCR; TCRdb lists only in-frame clones, some missing. The top ten hold around 9.1% of the sample, which has roughly 18,000 clones, roughly nine tenths seen once. The starting material was unsorted PBMCs, obtained 4.2 years after starting antiretroviral therapy. The receptor source for this set is a man aged 50 to 59 with HIV.

This rearrangement joins TRBV11-2 to TRBJ1-2; possible D gene TRBD1, 5 bases. The CDR3 contains 11 residues. Per germline, CDR1 SGHAT and CDR2 FQNNGV. V was cut by 8 bases and J by 4 bases, with 8 bases left in between. CDR3 coding DNA: TGTGCCAGCGGAAGGGGCTATGGCTACACCTTC. Translating it yields CASGRGYGYTF.

The chain joins TRBV7-9 to TRBJ2-7; the match to TRBD1 covers 10 bases. The ends lost 5 bases at V and 5 bases at J; junction bases unmatched: 9. Germline V gene sequence: CDR1 SEHNR, CDR2 FQNEAQ (reference sequence). The CDR3 totals 15 residues. CDR3 DNA: TGTGCCAGCAGCCCACCGGACAGGGGGACGAACGAGCAGTACTTC. This codes for CASSPPDRGTNEQYF.

This clone was counted a few times. This rearrangement joins TRBV5-6 to TRBJ1-1; tentatively, D is TRBD1 (6 bases). Germline V CDR1 and CDR2: SGHDT, YYEEEE. V lost 0 bases, J lost 1 base, and 13 bases lay in between. This CDR3 is built from 16 residues. The CDR3 DNA is TGTGCCAGCAGCTTGGCCCCTCGGACAGCGAACACTGAAGCTTTCTTT. Translation gives CASSLAPRTANTEAFF.

The chain recombines TRBV14 with TRBJ1-5, with D perhaps TRBD1 (6 bases). Trimming pared 1 base from V and 1 base from J, leaving 8 bases between. The CDR3 covers 15 residues. The germline V gene has CDR1 SGHDN and CDR2 FVKESK. In nucleotides, the CDR3 is TGTGCCAGCAGCCAAGGGGGGGCCAGCAATCAGCCCCAGCATTTT. It encodes CASSQGGASNQPQHF.

The rearrangement uses TRBV19 and TRBJ1-2; a possible D gene is TRBD1 (5 bases). CDR1 is LNHDA, CDR2 SQIVND, per germline (reference sequence). V lost 2 bases, J lost 2 bases, and 12 bases lay in between. The CDR3 covers 15 residues. The CDR3 nucleotides read TGTGCCAGTAGTATACGGGGGGGAATGAACTATGGCTACACCTTC. As protein: CASSIRGGMNYGYTF.

V and J are TRBV19 and TRBJ2-7; D gene unclear. In germline, CDR1 is LNHDA, CDR2 SQIVND (reference sequence). V was trimmed by 4 bases and J by 3 bases, leaving 10 bases between them. The CDR3 has 13 amino acids. The CDR3 here is CASSTELHYEQYF. CDR3 coding DNA: TGTGCCAGTAGTACGGAACTCCACTACGAGCAGTACTTC. Full variable domain (remainder filled in from reference TRBV19 and TRBJ2-7): DGGITQSPKYLFRKEGQNVTLSCEQNLNHDAMYWYRQDPGQGLRLIYYSQIVNDFQKGDIAEGYSVSREKKESFPLTVTSAQKNPTAFYLCASSTELHYEQYFGPGTRLTVT.

This rearrangement joins TRBV7-3 to TRBJ1-5, with 7 positions matching TRBD1. Per the germline V gene, CDR1 is SGHTA and CDR2 is FQGTGA. J was trimmed by 0 bases and V by 1 base; bases with no gene match: 15. This CDR3 has 20 amino acids. This chain's CDR3 is CASSLIPSTGNPYSNQPQHF. The CDR3 nucleotides read TGTGCCAGCAGCTTAATCCCCTCGACAGGGAACCCCTATAGCAATCAGCCCCAGCATTTT.

The chain combines TRBV7-9 with TRBJ1-1, with 7 bases identical to TRBD1. This CDR3 is 15 amino acids long. Germline loops: CDR1 SEHNR, CDR2 FQNEAQ (reference sequence). V shed 1 base and J 1 base; nucleotides not matched to a gene: 3. The CDR3 DNA reads TGTGCCAGCAGCTTAGTTAGGACAGGGAACACTGAAGCTTTCTTT. Translation gives CASSLVRTGNTEAFF.

The chain employs TRBV5-1 and TRBJ2-2; 9 bases map to TRBD1. The CDR3 has 14 amino acids. CDR1 and CDR2 from the germline V gene are SGHRS and YFSETQ. V shed 4 bases and J 7 bases; nucleotides not matched to a gene: 5. The CDR3: CASSRDRVDGELFF. The CDR3 DNA sequence: TGCGCCAGCAGCAGGGACAGGGTGGACGGGGAGCTGTTTTTT. The variable domain in full, completed from reference TRBV5-1 and TRBJ2-2, reads KAGVTQTPRYLIKTRGQQVTLSCSPISGHRSVSWYQQTPGQGLQFLFEYFSETQRNKGNFPGRFSGRQFSNSRSEMNVSTLELGDSALYLCASSRDRVDGELFFGEGSRLTVL.

This clone came up once. The chain uses TRBV7-9 and TRBJ2-1; D gene ambiguous. The CDR3 covers 13 residues. Germline V gene sequence: CDR1 SEHNR, CDR2 FQNEAQ (reference sequence). V dropped 8 bases and J dropped 0 bases, with 8 bases sitting between them. The CDR3 spells CASQRSSYNEQFF. Written as DNA, the CDR3 is TGTGCCAGCCAAAGGAGCTCCTACAATGAGCAGTTCTTC.

This chain uses TRBV6-6 with TRBJ1-5; TRBD1 matches 10 bases. The germline CDR1 and CDR2 sequences are MNHNY and SVGAGI (reference sequence). V was clipped by 5 bases and J by 5 bases; unmatched bases: 6. The CDR3 contains 15 residues. The CDR3 here is CASSEDRGAYQPQHF. CDR3 nucleotide sequence: TGTGCCAGCAGTGAGGACAGGGGGGCATATCAGCCCCAGCATTTT.

This clone is judged medium-sized. The V call is TRBV4-2, the J call TRBJ1-1, with a weak D call TRBD1 (6 bases). The CDR3 extends over 15 amino acids. Germline CDR1 LGHNA, CDR2 YNFKEQ. The germline V and J ends were trimmed by 4 bases and 4 bases, with 16 bases remaining between them. The CDR3 region is CASSPKARGGTEAFF. CDR3 coding DNA: TGTGCCAGCAGCCCCAAAGCCAGGGGCGGCACTGAAGCTTTCTTT.

The chain joins TRBV10-3 to TRBJ2-3; TRBD2 agrees at 8 bases. The CDR3 has 16 residues. V was clipped by 2 bases and J by 6 bases; unmatched bases: 10. Germline assignment: CDR1 ENHRY and CDR2 SYGVKD. CDR3 coding DNA: TGTGCCATCAGTGAGCCGGGACTAGGACTTGAGGATACGCAGTATTTT. Encoded protein: CAISEPGLGLEDTQYF.

V and J are TRBV14 and TRBJ2-7; a weak D match, TRBD2 (5 bases). Germline assignment: CDR1 SGHDN and CDR2 FVKESK. The CDR3 totals 15 residues. The V end was cut by 4 bases, the J end by 4 bases, with 17 bases between. The chain's CDR3 is CASSLDGNGVYEQYF. In DNA form, the CDR3 reads TGTGCCAGCAGCCTCGATGGGAACGGGGTTTACGAGCAGTACTTC.